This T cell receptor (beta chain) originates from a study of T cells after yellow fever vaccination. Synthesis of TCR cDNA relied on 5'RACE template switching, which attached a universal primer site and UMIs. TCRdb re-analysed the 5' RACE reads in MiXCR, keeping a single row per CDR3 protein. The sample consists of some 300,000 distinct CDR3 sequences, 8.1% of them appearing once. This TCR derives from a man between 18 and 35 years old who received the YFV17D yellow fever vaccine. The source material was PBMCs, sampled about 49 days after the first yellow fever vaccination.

CDR3 protein: CSASKGSGSYEQYF. Here the CDR3 DNA reads TGCAGTGCTAGTAAGGGCAGTGGCTCCTACGAGCAGTACTTC. The V call is TRBV20-1, the J call TRBJ2-7, with unresolved D. V shed 3 bases and J shed 0 bases, with 12 bases lying between them. The CDR3 length is 14 residues. The germline V gene encodes CDR1 DFQATT and CDR2 SNEGSKA (reference sequence).